This TCR beta chain appears in the sequencing data of a study of cytomegalovirus exposure and HLA in healthy donors. Study conclusions and caveats: In a later analysis, an Asian-associated ancestry cluster reportedly showed fewer N-insertions than the roughly 730-donor mean. Most of the TCR beta V segments (in an earlier analysis) were productive either about 90% or about 30% of the time.

A remark on this clone: Its antigen is unknown.

It was with 60 Vbeta and 13 Jbeta primers that the PCR ran. The table came from immunoSEQ multiplex PCR; TCRdb's copy has only in-frame clones and leaves some out. Of roughly 90,000 clones in the sample, approximately 80% were seen once. V was clipped by 7 bases and J by 10 bases, with 17 bases between them. The germline gives CDR1 SQVTM, CDR2 ANQGSEA. This CDR3 has 12 residues. V usage is TRBV29-1 and J usage is TRBJ2-1, with D possibly being TRBD2 (6 bases). The sequenced sample was PBMCs. The sequence was obtained from a man between 18 and 35 years old in good health and CMV-seronegative. CDR3 region: CSGSIGGREQFF. DNA for the CDR3: TGCAGCGGATCAATCGGGGGTCGCGAGCAGTTCTTC.